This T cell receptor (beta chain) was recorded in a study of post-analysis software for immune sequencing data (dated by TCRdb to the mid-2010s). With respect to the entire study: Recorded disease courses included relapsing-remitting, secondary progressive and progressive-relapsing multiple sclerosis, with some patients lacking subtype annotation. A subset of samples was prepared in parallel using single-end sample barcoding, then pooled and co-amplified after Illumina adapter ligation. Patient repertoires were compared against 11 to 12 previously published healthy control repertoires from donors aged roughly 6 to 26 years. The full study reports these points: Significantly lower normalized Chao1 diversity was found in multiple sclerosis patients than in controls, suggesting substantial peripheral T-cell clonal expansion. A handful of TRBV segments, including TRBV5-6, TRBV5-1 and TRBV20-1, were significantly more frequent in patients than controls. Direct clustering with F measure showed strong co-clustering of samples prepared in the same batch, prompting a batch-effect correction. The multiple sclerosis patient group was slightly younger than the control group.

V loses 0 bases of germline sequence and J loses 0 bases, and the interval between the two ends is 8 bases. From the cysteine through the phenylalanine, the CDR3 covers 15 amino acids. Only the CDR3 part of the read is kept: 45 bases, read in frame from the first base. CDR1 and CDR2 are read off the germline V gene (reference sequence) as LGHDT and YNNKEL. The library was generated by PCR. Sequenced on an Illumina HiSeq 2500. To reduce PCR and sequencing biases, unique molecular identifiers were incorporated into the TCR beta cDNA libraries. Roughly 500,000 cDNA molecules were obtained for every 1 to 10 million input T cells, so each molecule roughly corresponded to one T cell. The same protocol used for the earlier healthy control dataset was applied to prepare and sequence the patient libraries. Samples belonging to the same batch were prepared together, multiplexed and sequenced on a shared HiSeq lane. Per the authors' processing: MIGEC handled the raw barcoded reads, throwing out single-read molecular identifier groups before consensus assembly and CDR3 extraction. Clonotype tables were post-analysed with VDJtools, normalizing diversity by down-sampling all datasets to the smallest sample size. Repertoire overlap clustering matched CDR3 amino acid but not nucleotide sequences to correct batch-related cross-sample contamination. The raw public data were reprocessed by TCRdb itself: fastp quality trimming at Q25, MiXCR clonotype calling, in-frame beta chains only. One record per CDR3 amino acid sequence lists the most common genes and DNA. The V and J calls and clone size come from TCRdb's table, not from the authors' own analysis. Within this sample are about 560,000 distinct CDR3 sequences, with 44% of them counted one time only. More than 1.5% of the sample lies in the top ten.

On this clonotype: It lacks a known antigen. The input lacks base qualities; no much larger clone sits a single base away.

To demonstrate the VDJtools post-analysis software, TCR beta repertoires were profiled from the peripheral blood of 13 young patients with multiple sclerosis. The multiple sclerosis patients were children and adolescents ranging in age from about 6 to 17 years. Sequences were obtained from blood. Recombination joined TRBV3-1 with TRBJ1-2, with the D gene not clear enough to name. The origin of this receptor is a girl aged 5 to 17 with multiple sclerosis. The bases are TGTGCCAGCAGCCAAGAGAGGTTAGCTAACTATGGCTACACCTTC. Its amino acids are CASSQERLANYGYTF.